Listed below are T cell receptor beta chains from one sample, sequenced in a study of T cells in localized non-small cell lung cancer. The assay was immunoSEQ multiplex PCR, and TCRdb's table has in-frame clones only and misses some. The sample holds more than 900 clones, less than 25% seen once. This specimen was lung tumor tissue, taken before any cancer treatment. These receptors were collected from a male donor aged 60 or older with stage II lung adenocarcinoma. Both conserved end residues are part of each CDR3. The D gene is left open where the match is weak. Not all rows give a size; the values are once, few, many and, for expanded clones, a class.

J	size	V	D	DNA	CDR3
TRBJ2-7	NA	TRBV5-1	NA	TGCGCCAGCAGCTTGGCCGGCAGGGAAGGCGAGCAGTACTTC	CASSLAGREGEQYF
TRBJ2-5	large	TRBV6-8	TRBD1	TGTGCCATCAGTGGGGACAGGGGAGGGGAGACCCAGTACTTC	CAISGDRGGETQYF
TRBJ2-2	medium-sized	TRBV11-3	NA	TGTGCCAGCAGCTCCCGGGACGGAAACACCGGGGAGCTGTTTTTT	CASSSRDGNTGELFF
TRBJ2-3	few	TRBV28	NA	TGTGCCAGCAGCTCGGCGGCATCTGAGGCAGATACGCAGTATTTT	CASSSAASEADTQYF
TRBJ2-2	NA	TRBV29-1	NA	TGCAGCGTTGGAAGGGACCGAAACACCGGGGAGCTGTTTTTT	CSVGRDRNTGELFF
TRBJ2-1	NA	TRBV18	TRBD2	TGTGCCAGCTCCCCTGGACTAGCGGGACTCAATGAGCAGTTCTTC	CASSPGLAGLNEQFF
TRBJ1-1	NA	TRBV9	NA	TGTGCCAGCAGCGTAGGATATGGTGAAGCTTTCTTT	CASSVGYGEAFF
TRBJ2-5	few	TRBV19	NA	TGTGCCAGTAACTCCCGGGCGGCCTCAGGGCTGGAGACCCAGTACTTC	CASNSRAASGLETQYF
TRBJ2-5	NA	TRBV11-3	NA	TGTGCCAGCAGCTTGGAACAGTTTTTTGACCAAGAGACCCAGTACTTC	CASSLEQFFDQETQYF
TRBJ1-5	NA	TRBV18	TRBD1	TGTGCCAGCTCACCACCTGGGACAGAGGATCAGCCCCAGCATTTT	CASSPPGTEDQPQHF
TRBJ2-7	few	TRBV6-8	TRBD2	TGTGCCAGCAGTTCTTCCCCTGGGGGGGGTCCCGAGCAGTACTTC	CASSSSPGGGPEQYF
TRBJ2-7	few	TRBV30	TRBD1	TGTGCCTGGAGACAGGGGGCGTCCTCTAACGAGCAGTACTTC	CAWRQGASSNEQYF
TRBJ1-4	medium-sized	TRBV11-3	TRBD1	TGTGCCAGCAGCTCCACGGACAGGGGAGATCGCGAAAAACTGTTTTTT	CASSSTDRGDREKLFF
TRBJ2-7	NA	TRBV14	TRBD2	TGTGCCAGCAGCCAAGGGCTAGCGGGAGTATGGGAGCAGTACTTC	CASSQGLAGVWEQYF